Listed here is a single T cell receptor beta chain. Antigen specificity is unknown. CDR3 size: 15 residues. After removal of 0 bases from V and 10 bases from J, the junction contained 8 bases not matched to a gene. Germline V gene sequence: CDR1 MGHRA, CDR2 YSYEKL. Amplification used 60 Vbeta primers and 13 Jbeta primers. This table comes from immunoSEQ multiplex PCR, and its TCRdb copy is limited to in-frame clones, with some not included. This sample yields 250,000 to 350,000 clones, of which approximately 80% are seen a single time; more than 0.3% belongs to the top ten. The entry originates in a study of cytomegalovirus exposure and HLA in healthy donors. Regarding the study as a whole: The study dropped some indistinguishable V segments, TRBV6-2 and TRBV6-3 among them. Cytomegalovirus-associated status was assigned to some 180 TCR beta chains.

Sequences were obtained from PBMCs. This receptor was obtained from a girl aged 2 to 10 in good health and CMV-seronegative. The chain carries TRBV4-1 and TRBJ2-1; 8 positions agree with TRBD2. Here the CDR3 reads CASSQDSGGRREQFF. In DNA form, the CDR3 reads TGCGCCAGCAGCCAAGATTCGGGGGGGAGGCGGGAGCAGTTCTTC.